Listed here are 10 T cell receptor beta chains from one sample, sequenced in a study of shared clonotypes between healthy human individuals. Libraries were prepared by immunoSEQ multiplex PCR; TCRdb keeps only in-frame clonotypes and omits some of them. The sample yields more than 550,000 clones, 90% seen once. What was sequenced was memory CD8+ T cells from PBMCs. Documented subset: CD45RO+ cells pooled with CCR7-negative TemRA cells. These receptors came from a man in his late teens or twenties in good health. Some clones in this sample may be carry-over from other donors' samples.

This rearrangement joins TRBV10-3 to TRBJ1-5; D not resolved. Germline V CDR1 and CDR2: ENHRY, SYGVKD. Deletions cut 7 bases from V and 0 bases from J, with 10 bases between. The CDR3 covers 14 residues. The CDR3 loop reads CAINDPLSNQPQHF. CDR3 coding DNA: TGTGCCATCAATGATCCGCTTAGCAATCAGCCCCAGCATTTT.

The rearrangement joins TRBV23-1 to TRBJ2-7; TRBD1 matches 7 bases. TRBV23-1 is an open reading frame whose function is uncertain. The J segment lost 1 base and the V segment lost 5 bases, leaving 8 bases of the junction unmatched. The CDR3 runs 15 residues. The CDR3 DNA reads TGCGCCAGCAGTGGCACCGGGACAGTATCCTACGAGCAGTACTTC. This sequence encodes CASSGTGTVSYEQYF.

The chain links TRBV4-1 to TRBJ2-5; 7 bases map to TRBD2. The V gene end was trimmed by 5 bases and the J gene end by 5 bases; junction bases not matched to a gene: 8. CDR1 MGHRA and CDR2 YSYEKL come from the germline V gene. The CDR3 extends over 14 amino acids. The CDR3 region has the DNA TGCGCCAGCAGCTACCCGGGGGGTGACGAGACCCAGTACTTC. Protein sequence: CASSYPGGDETQYF.

V and J are TRBV19 and TRBJ1-5; D gene ambiguous. CDR1 LNHDA and CDR2 SQIVND come from the germline V gene (reference sequence). This CDR3 has 12 amino acids. Trimming removed 6 bases at V and 7 bases at J, with 10 bases between. Written as DNA, the CDR3 is TGTGCCAGTAGAATAAGGGCCCAGCCCCAGCATTTT. It translates to CASRIRAQPQHF.

The chain couples TRBV28 to TRBJ2-3; D gene uncertain. The CDR3 has 18 amino acids. The germline gives CDR1 MDHEN, CDR2 SYDVKM. The ends were cut back, 3 bases at V and 0 bases at J, with 19 bases in the middle. CDR3 sequence reads: CASSFESTRSPSTDTQYF. Here the CDR3 DNA reads TGTGCCAGCAGTTTTGAGAGCACCCGGTCCCCTAGCACAGATACGCAGTATTTT.

The gene calls are TRBV6-6 and TRBJ1-1; 10 bases map to TRBD1. The CDR3 sequence is 15 residues long. CDR1 and CDR2 (germline): MNHNY, SVGAGI (reference sequence). The V gene end was trimmed by 5 bases and the J gene end by 3 bases; junction bases not matched to a gene: 6. In DNA form, the CDR3 reads TGTGCCAGCAGTCGGACAGGGGGGAAGGACACTGAAGCTTTCTTT. Its translation is CASSRTGGKDTEAFF.

The J gene is TRBJ2-1, the V gene TRBV27, with D unresolved. The CDR3 consists of 15 residues. Germline-derived CDR1 and CDR2 are MNHEY and SMNVEV (reference sequence). Trimming cost V 5 bases and J 4 bases, with 15 bases left between them. The CDR3 is CASSLNLGMYNEQFF. As DNA, the CDR3 is TGTGCCAGCAGTCTGAACTTGGGGATGTACAATGAGCAGTTCTTC.

This rearrangement joins TRBV9 to TRBJ2-2; D gene uncertain. Trimming cost V 0 bases and J 3 bases, with 9 bases left between them. Germline values: CDR1 SGDLS, CDR2 YYNGEE. The CDR3 is 15 amino acids. This chain's CDR3 is CASSVGTAYTGELFF. Written as DNA, the CDR3 is TGTGCCAGCAGCGTAGGAACAGCATACACCGGGGAGCTGTTTTTT.

The chain uses TRBV5-1 and TRBJ2-7; D unclear. The germline CDR1 and CDR2 sequences are SGHRS and YFSETQ. There are 13 residues in the CDR3. The V gene lost 0 bases and the J gene lost 3 bases, with 7 bases spanning the gap. CDR3 region: CASSLGSVYEQYF. CDR3 DNA: TGCGCCAGCAGCTTGGGCTCTGTCTACGAGCAGTACTTC.

This clone was found a few times. The V gene is TRBV9, the J gene TRBJ1-5; D gene uncertain. Trimming removed 4 bases at V and 1 base at J, with 9 bases between. The CDR3 has 14 amino acids. Germline V CDR1 and CDR2: SGDLS, YYNGEE. The CDR3 reads CASSRYGSNQPQHF. CDR3 bases: TGTGCCAGCAGCCGTTACGGCAGCAATCAGCCCCAGCATTTT.